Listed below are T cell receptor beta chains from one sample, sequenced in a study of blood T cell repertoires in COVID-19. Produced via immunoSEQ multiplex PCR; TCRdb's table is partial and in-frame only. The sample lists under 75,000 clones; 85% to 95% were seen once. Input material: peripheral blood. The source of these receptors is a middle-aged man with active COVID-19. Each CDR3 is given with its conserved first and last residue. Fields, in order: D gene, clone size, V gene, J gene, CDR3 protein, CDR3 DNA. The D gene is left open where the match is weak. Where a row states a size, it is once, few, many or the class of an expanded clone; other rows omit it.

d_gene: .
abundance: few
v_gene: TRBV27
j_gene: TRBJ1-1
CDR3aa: CASRPQGGSTEAFF
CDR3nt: TGTGCCAGCAGACCTCAGGGAGGTAGTACTGAAGCTTTCTTT

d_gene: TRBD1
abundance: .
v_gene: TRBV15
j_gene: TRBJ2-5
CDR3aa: CATTWDRGRETQYF
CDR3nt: TGTGCCACCACCTGGGACAGGGGTAGGGAGACCCAGTACTTC

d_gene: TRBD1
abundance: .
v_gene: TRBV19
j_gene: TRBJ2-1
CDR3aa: CASSIQGQIYNEQFF
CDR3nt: TGTGCCAGTAGTATCCAGGGACAGATTTACAATGAGCAGTTCTTC

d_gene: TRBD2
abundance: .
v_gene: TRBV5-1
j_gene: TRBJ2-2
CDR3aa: CASRPQAGVKNTGELFF
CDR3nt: TGCGCCAGCAGACCTCAAGCGGGAGTAAAGAACACCGGGGAGCTGTTTTTT

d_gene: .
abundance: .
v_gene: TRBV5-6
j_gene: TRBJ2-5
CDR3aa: CASSLTTQETQYF
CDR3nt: TGTGCCAGCAGCTTGACTACTCAAGAGACCCAGTACTTC

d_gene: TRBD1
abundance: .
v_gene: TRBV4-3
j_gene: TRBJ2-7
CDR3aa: CASSQERGRSYEQYF
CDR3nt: TGCGCCAGCAGCCAAGAGAGGGGGCGGTCCTACGAGCAGTACTTC

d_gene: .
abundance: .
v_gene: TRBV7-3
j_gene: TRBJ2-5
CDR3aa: CASSLIPRETQYF
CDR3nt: TGTGCCAGCAGCTTAATACCCAGGGAGACCCAGTACTTC

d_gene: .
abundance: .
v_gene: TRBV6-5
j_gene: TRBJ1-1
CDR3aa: CASRPDRRAEAFF
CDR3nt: TGTGCCAGCAGGCCCGACCGACGGGCTGAAGCTTTCTTT

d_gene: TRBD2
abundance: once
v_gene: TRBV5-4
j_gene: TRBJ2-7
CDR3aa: CASSFERESYEQYF
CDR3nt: TGTGCCAGCAGCTTTGAGCGGGAGTCGTACGAGCAGTACTTC

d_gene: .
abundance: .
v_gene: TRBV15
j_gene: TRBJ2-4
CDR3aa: CATSNGGAKNIQYF
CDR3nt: TGTGCCACCAGCAACGGCGGGGCCAAAAACATTCAGTACTTC

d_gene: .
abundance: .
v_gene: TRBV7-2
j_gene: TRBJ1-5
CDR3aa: CASSLTEDQPQHF
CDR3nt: TGTGCCAGCAGCTTAACGGAGGATCAGCCCCAGCATTTT

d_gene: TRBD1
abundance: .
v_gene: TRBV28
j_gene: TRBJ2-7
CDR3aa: CASSEGTGLYEQYF
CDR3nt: TGTGCCAGCAGTGAAGGGACAGGGTTGTACGAGCAGTACTTC

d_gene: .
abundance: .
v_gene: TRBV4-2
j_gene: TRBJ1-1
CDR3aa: CASSQDRDGEAGAFF
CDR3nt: TGTGCCAGCAGCCAAGATCGCGACGGCGAGGCGGGAGCTTTCTTT

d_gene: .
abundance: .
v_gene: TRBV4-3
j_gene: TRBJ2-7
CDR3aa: CASSQEKYTSSEQYF
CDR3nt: TGCGCCAGCAGCCAAGAGAAATACACATCAAGCGAGCAGTACTTC

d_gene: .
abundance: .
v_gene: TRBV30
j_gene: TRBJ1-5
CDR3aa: CAWSVGGRSNQPQHF
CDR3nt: TGTGCCTGGAGTGTTGGGGGCCGAAGCAATCAGCCCCAGCATTTT

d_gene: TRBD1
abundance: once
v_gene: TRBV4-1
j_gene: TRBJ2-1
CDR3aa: CASSPPLGGDRGPSGSRNEQFF
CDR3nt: TGCGCCAGCAGCCCCCCCTTGGGCGGGGACAGGGGGCCCAGCGGGAGCCGCAATGAGCAGTTCTTC

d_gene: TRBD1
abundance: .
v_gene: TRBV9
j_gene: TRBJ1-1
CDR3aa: CASSLSTGETEAFF
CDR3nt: TGTGCCAGCAGCCTTTCAACAGGGGAGACTGAAGCTTTCTTT

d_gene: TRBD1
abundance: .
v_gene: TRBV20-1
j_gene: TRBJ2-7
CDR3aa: CSVAPGGEQYF
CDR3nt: TGCAGTGTTGCCCCAGGGGGCGAGCAGTACTTC

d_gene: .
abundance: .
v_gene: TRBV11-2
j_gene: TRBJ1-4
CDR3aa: CASSFAGVEKLFF
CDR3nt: TGTGCCAGCAGCTTTGCAGGGGTCGAAAAACTGTTTTTT

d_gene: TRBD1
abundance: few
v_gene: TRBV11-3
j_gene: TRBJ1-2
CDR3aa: CASSFEDRAPSDYGYTF
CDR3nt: TGTGCCAGCAGCTTCGAAGACAGGGCCCCTTCAGACTATGGCTACACCTTC

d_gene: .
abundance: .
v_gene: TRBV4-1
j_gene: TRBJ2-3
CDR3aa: CATRDSNTDTQYF
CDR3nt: TGCGCCACCCGGGACTCAAACACAGATACGCAGTATTTT

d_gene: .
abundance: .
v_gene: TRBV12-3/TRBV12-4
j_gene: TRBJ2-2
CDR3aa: CASRYLSGELFF
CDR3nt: TGTGCCAGCAGGTACCTCAGCGGGGAGCTGTTTTTT

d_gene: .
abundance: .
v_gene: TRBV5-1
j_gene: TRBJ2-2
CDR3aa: CASSYRDEGAGELFF
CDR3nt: TGCGCCAGCAGCTACAGGGACGAGGGGGCCGGGGAGCTGTTTTTT

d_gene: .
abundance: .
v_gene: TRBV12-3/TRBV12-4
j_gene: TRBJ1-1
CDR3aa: CASRKQGFTEAFF
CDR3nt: TGTGCCAGCCGTAAGCAGGGGTTTACTGAAGCTTTCTTT